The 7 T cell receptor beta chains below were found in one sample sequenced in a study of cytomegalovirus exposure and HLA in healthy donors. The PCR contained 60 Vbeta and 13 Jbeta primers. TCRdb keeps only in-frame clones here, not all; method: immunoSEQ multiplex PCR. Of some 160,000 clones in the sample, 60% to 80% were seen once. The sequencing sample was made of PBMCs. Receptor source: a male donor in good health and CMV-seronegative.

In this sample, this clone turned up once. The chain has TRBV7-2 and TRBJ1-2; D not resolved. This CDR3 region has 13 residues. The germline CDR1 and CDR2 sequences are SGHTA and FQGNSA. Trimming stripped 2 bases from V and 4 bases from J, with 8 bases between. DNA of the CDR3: TGTGCCAGCAGCTTAATTGGCAGCTATGGCTACACCTTC. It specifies CASSLIGSYGYTF.

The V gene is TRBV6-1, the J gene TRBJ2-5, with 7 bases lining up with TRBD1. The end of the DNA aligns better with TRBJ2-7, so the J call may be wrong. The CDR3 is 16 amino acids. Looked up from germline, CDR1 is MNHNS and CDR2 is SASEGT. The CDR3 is CASSEEGAAYSYEQYF. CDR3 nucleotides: TGTGCCAGCAGTGAAGAGGGGGCAGCTTACTCCTACGAGCAGTACTTC.

CDR3 nucleotide sequence: TGTGCCAGCAGTCCGAGACAGGGGAGAGGCGAAAAACTGTTTTTT. This sequence encodes CASSPRQGRGEKLFF. The rearrangement uses TRBV28 and TRBJ1-4, with 8 nucleotides matching TRBD1. The CDR3 has 15 residues. Germline values: CDR1 MDHEN, CDR2 SYDVKM. Trimming at V came to 5 bases and at J to 8 bases, leaving 10 bases not matched to a gene.

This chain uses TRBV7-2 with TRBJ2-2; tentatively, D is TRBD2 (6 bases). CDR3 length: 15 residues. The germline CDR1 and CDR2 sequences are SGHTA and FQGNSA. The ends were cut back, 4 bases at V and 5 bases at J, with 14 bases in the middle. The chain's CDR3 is CASSSRPAGTGELFF. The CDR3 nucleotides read TGTGCCAGCAGCTCCCGACCCGCGGGGACCGGGGAGCTGTTTTTT.

In nucleotides, the CDR3 is TGTGCCAGTAGTTTCCTCCGGGACACCCAAGAGACCCAGTACTTC. Translated, it gives CASSFLRDTQETQYF. V and J are TRBV19 and TRBJ2-5; the D gene is possibly TRBD1 (6 bases). The germline gives CDR1 LNHDA, CDR2 SQIVND (reference sequence). Deletions cut 5 bases from V and 1 base from J, with 14 bases between. This CDR3 region has 15 residues.

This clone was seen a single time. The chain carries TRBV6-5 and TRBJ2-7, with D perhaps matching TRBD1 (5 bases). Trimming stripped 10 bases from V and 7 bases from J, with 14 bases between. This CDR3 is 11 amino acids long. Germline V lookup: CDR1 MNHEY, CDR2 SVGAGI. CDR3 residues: CATQGGGEQYF. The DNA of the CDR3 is TGTGCCACCCAGGGCGGCGGAGAGCAGTACTTC.

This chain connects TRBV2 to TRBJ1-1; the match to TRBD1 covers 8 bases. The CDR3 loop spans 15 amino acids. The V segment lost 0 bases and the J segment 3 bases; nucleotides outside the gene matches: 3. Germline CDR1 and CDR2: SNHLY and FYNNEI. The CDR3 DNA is TGTGCCAGCAGTGAAGCGACAGGGGTTTACACTGAAGCTTTCTTT. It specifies CASSEATGVYTEAFF.